Following are 20 T cell receptor beta chains from one sample sequenced in a study of STAT3 mutations in large granular lymphocyte leukemia. Overall study results and limits: Every T-LGLL patient had at least one immunodominant TCRbeta clonotype.

These TCRs' antigens remain unknown. The protocol was immunoSEQ multiplex PCR, while the TCRdb copy is restricted to in-frame clones and leaves out a portion. The sample contains roughly 38,000 clones, more than 70% of which appear only once. Material for sequencing was PBMCs. All receptors come from a human donor with T large granular lymphocyte leukemia. Some clones in this sample may be carry-over from other donors' samples.

V is TRBV18 and J is TRBJ2-5, with a weak D call TRBD2 (6 bases). This CDR3 has 14 residues. CDR1 and CDR2 (germline): KGHSH, LQKENI. Trimming pared 4 bases from V and 4 bases from J, leaving 13 bases between. The CDR3 DNA follows: TGTGCCAGCTCACTTAATCAGGGAGGAGAGACCCAGTACTTC. Amino acids: CASSLNQGGETQYF.

V is TRBV5-1 and J is TRBJ2-7, with D possibly being TRBD1 (5 bases). Trimming removed 0 bases at V and 6 bases at J, with 10 bases between. This CDR3 spans 13 amino acids. CDR1 and CDR2 from the germline V gene are SGHRS and YFSETQ. The chain's CDR3 is CASSLDGASEQYF. CDR3 in DNA: TGCGCCAGCAGCTTGGATGGGGCCTCCGAGCAGTACTTC. The whole variable domain, remainder taken from reference TRBV5-1 and TRBJ2-7, is KAGVTQTPRYLIKTRGQQVTLSCSPISGHRSVSWYQQTPGQGLQFLFEYFSETQRNKGNFPGRFSGRQFSNSRSEMNVSTLELGDSALYLCASSLDGASEQYFGPGTRLTVT.

The V gene is TRBV5-1, the J gene TRBJ2-5; TRBD2 aligns across 9 bases. The V gene end was trimmed by 0 bases and the J gene end by 2 bases; junction bases not matched to a gene: 5. CDR1 and CDR2 (germline): SGHRS, YFSETQ. CDR3 length equals 16 residues. The CDR3 is CASSLGLAGEQETQYF. DNA of the CDR3: TGCGCCAGCAGCTTGGGATTAGCGGGGGAACAAGAGACCCAGTACTTC.

This chain joins TRBV18 and TRBJ2-3, with D unclear. The CDR3 covers 16 residues. Looked up from germline, CDR1 is KGHSH and CDR2 is LQKENI. V lost 1 base and J lost 0, with 11 bases in between. CDR3 sequence reads: CASSPLNPSSTDTQYF. The CDR3 region has the DNA TGTGCCAGCTCACCACTCAACCCATCTAGCACAGATACGCAGTATTTT.

This clone was recorded only once. The rearrangement uses TRBV5-1 and TRBJ2-7; perhaps TRBD1 as D (6 bases). The CDR3 loop spans 18 amino acids. Germline CDR1 is SGHRS and CDR2 is YFSETQ. The V end was cut by 0 bases, the J end by 4 bases, with 23 bases between. CDR3 nucleotide sequence: TGCGCCAGCAGCTTGGGGACAGCCGTTGCACCCACGATTTACGAGCAGTACTTC. This encodes CASSLGTAVAPTIYEQYF.

The V call is TRBV27, the J call TRBJ1-4; D remains ambiguous. CDR1 and CDR2 (germline): MNHEY, SMNVEV (reference sequence). V lost 4 bases and J 0 bases, leaving 12 bases between the germline ends. This CDR3 spans 16 amino acids. In DNA, the CDR3 is TGTGCCAGCAGTTCCGGGGTGGGGACAACTAATGAAAAACTGTTTTTT. It specifies CASSSGVGTTNEKLFF.

The genes are TRBV28 and TRBJ1-1; tentative D call: TRBD1 (6 bases). Germline-derived CDR1 and CDR2 are MDHEN and SYDVKM. The CDR3 runs to 12 residues. V was cut by 5 bases and J by 11 bases, with 15 bases left in between. CDR3 nucleotides: TGTGCCAGCAGTAGGGACAAGCTTATGGCTTTCTTT. Its translation: CASSRDKLMAFF.

The chain combines TRBV28 with TRBJ2-1; D is unclear. The V and J ends lost 3 bases and 6 bases respectively, with 0 bases between them. The germline gives CDR1 MDHEN, CDR2 SYDVKM. The CDR3 consists of 10 residues. The CDR3 loop is CASSFNEQFF. In nucleotides, the CDR3 is TGTGCCAGCAGTTTCAATGAGCAGTTCTTC.

J is TRBJ2-7 and V is TRBV4-1; D unresolved. Trimming took off 6 bases at V and 4 bases at J, with 22 bases between the two ends. Germline CDR1 and CDR2: MGHRA and YSYEKL. This CDR3 has 16 amino acids. The CDR3 nucleotides read TGCGCCAGCAGGGGCCTGTTGATAGCCCTGGAGTACGAGCAGTACGTC. Translating it yields CASRGLLIALEYEQYV.

This chain links TRBV7-9 with TRBJ2-6; unclear D gene. This CDR3 comprises 11 residues. Trimming removed 7 bases from V and 4 bases from J, with 2 bases in between. CDR1 is SEHNR and CDR2 is FQNEAQ in the germline V gene (reference sequence). This CDR3 is CASTGANVLTF. Here the CDR3 DNA reads TGTGCCAGCACCGGGGCCAACGTCCTGACTTTC.

CDR3 DNA: TGTGCCAGCAGCCAAGGAGGGACTCGAAAGCACAGCTATGGCTACACCTTC. Translation gives CASSQGGTRKHSYGYTF. The rearrangement joins TRBV7-2 to TRBJ1-2, with D perhaps TRBD1 (5 bases). The CDR3 runs to 17 residues. Germline V gene sequence: CDR1 SGHTA, CDR2 FQGNSA. Trimming took off 5 bases at V and 4 bases at J, with 23 bases between the two ends.

The chain uses TRBV14 and TRBJ2-2; D not resolved. Germline V gene sequence: CDR1 SGHDN, CDR2 FVKESK. Trimming pared 7 bases from V and 7 bases from J, leaving 13 bases between. This CDR3 is 13 amino acids long. CDR3: CASTTQNGGELFF. DNA of the CDR3: TGTGCCAGCACCACTCAAAACGGCGGGGAGCTGTTTTTT.

J is TRBJ1-2 and V is TRBV18, with D possibly matching TRBD1 (5 bases). The CDR3 length is 16 residues. The germline V gene encodes CDR1 KGHSH and CDR2 LQKENI. Trimming took off 2 bases at V and 4 bases at J, with 17 bases between the two ends. Here the CDR3 reads CASSPFSQGLSYGYTF. Here the CDR3 DNA reads TGTGCCAGCTCACCATTCTCCCAGGGATTAAGCTATGGCTACACCTTC.

This sequence joins TRBV5-5 and TRBJ2-2; the match to TRBD1 covers 8 bases. CDR1 SGHKS and CDR2 YYEKEE come from the germline V gene (reference sequence). Unmatched junction bases numbered 2, after V lost 4 bases and J lost 3 bases. The CDR3 is 14 amino acids. The CDR3 loop is CASSGQGYTGELFF. CDR3 DNA sequence: TGTGCCAGCAGCGGACAGGGATACACCGGGGAGCTGTTTTTT.

The gene calls are TRBV5-5 and TRBJ1-1; no definite D call. CDR3 length equals 17 residues. The germline V gene encodes CDR1 SGHKS and CDR2 YYEKEE (reference sequence). Deletions cut 0 bases from V and 5 bases from J, with 20 bases between. The CDR3 reads CASSLEQQILPHTEAFF. CDR3 nucleotide sequence: TGTGCCAGCAGCTTGGAACAGCAAATACTCCCCCATACTGAAGCTTTCTTT.

This chain connects TRBV29-1 to TRBJ2-2; 11 bases agree with TRBD2. V trimming: 7 bases; J trimming: 7 bases; junction bases outside the gene matches: 11. CDR1 and CDR2 (germline): SQVTM, ANQGSEA. The CDR3 is made up of 15 amino acids. The CDR3 loop is CSARVAGGQNGELFF. The CDR3 DNA follows: TGCAGCGCCCGGGTAGCGGGGGGGCAGAACGGGGAGCTGTTTTTT.

This clone has a single count. The V gene is TRBV4-3, the J gene TRBJ1-2; 8 bases line up with TRBD1. Germline V gene data show CDR1 as LGHNA and CDR2 as YSLEER. CDR3 size: 14 residues. J lost 8 bases, V lost 0 bases, and 5 bases had no gene match. The DNA for the CDR3 is TGCGCCAGCAGCCAAGAGGACAGGGTGGGCGGCTACACCTTC. Encoded protein: CASSQEDRVGGYTF.

The chain links TRBV5-6 to TRBJ1-2; 7 bases match TRBD1. The V segment lost 4 bases and the J segment 8 bases; nucleotides outside the gene matches: 8. The CDR3 loop spans 13 amino acids. CDR1 SGHDT and CDR2 YYEEEE come from the germline V gene. DNA for the CDR3: TGTGCCAGCAGCCCCACAGGGGTAGGCGGCTACACCTTC. Its translation is CASSPTGVGGYTF.

J is TRBJ1-5 and V is TRBV18; 7 bases line up with TRBD1. Trimming cost V 4 bases and J 5 bases; bases outside gene matches: 8. Germline V CDR1 and CDR2: KGHSH, LQKENI. The CDR3 runs to 15 residues. CDR3 coding DNA: TGTGCCAGCTCACTAATTAGGGGGCCGGATCAGCCCCAGCATTTT. As protein: CASSLIRGPDQPQHF.

There are a few counts of this clone. The V gene is TRBV5-1, the J gene TRBJ1-6; TRBD1 might be the D (5 bases). The V end lost 2 bases, the J end lost 8 bases, and 11 bases lay between the germline ends. The CDR3 has 14 amino acids. The germline V gene has CDR1 SGHRS and CDR2 YFSETQ. This CDR3 is CASSLEGFDSPLHF. In DNA, the CDR3 is TGCGCCAGCAGCTTAGAGGGGTTTGATTCACCCCTCCACTTT. The whole variable domain, remainder taken from reference TRBV5-1 and TRBJ1-6, is KAGVTQTPRYLIKTRGQQVTLSCSPISGHRSVSWYQQTPGQGLQFLFEYFSETQRNKGNFPGRFSGRQFSNSRSEMNVSTLELGDSALYLCASSLEGFDSPLHFGNGTRLTVT.